The T cell receptor (beta chain) under discussion was sequenced for a study of shared clonotypes between healthy human individuals. Whole-study findings and limits: There were few donors, and this limited the genetic and exposure-history diversity represented. Blood was the only sampled material, and tissue repertoires likely differ.

Worth noting for this clone: Antigen unknown. This clone may be a read error of a much larger clone one base away. Additional DNA sequences in this sample encode the identical CDR3.

In replicate PCRs of unsorted PBMC, around 310 ng DNA, about 30,000 T cell genomes, was used. Sequencing on ten immunoSEQ deep assay plates was performed for unsorted PBMC DNA. Data came from immunoSEQ multiplex PCR; TCRdb stores just in-frame clones and leaves some out. This sample carries hundreds of thousands of clones, roughly four fifths of them seen once, and the ten largest clones take around 13%. Germline CDR1 and CDR2: SGHTA and FQGNSA. The CDR3 is 13 residues long. Trimming took 5 bases from V and 0 from J, leaving 5 bases between them. Sequencing input: PBMCs. This sequence joins TRBV7-2 and TRBJ2-1, with D unclear. This sequence was found in a woman between 40 and 50 years old in good health. Some clones in this sample may be carry-over from other donors' samples. The CDR3 here is CASSLSSYNEQFF. The CDR3, as DNA: TGTGCCAGCAGCCTGAGCTCCTACAATGAGCAGTTCTTC. The full variable domain, completed using reference TRBV7-2 and TRBJ2-1, is GAGVSQSPSNKVTEKGKDVELRCDPISGHTALYWYRQSLGQGLEFLIYFQGNSAPDKSGLPSDRFSAERTGGSVSTLTIQRTQQEDSAVYLCASSLSSYNEQFFGPGTRLTVL.